This is a list of T cell receptor beta chains from one sample in a study of Tregs in tolerant kidney transplant recipients. Measured with immunoSEQ multiplex PCR; TCRdb has only the in-frame clones, and not every one. This table holds about 240,000 clones, around 82% found once. The material sequenced was CD4+ T cells from blood. These receptors originate from a human donor in good health. Each CDR3 is given with its conserved first and last residue. The D gene is left open where the match is weak. Some rows mark clone size as missing; the rest say once, few, many or name a class of expanded clone.

j_call d_call v_call clone_size cdr3_length cdr3_aa cdr3_nt
TRBJ2-2 - TRBV5-1 few 14 CASSSTGYTGELFF TGCGCCAGCAGCTCGACAGGATACACCGGGGAGCTGTTTTTT
TRBJ2-7 TRBD2 TRBV4-1 - 16 CASSHSGLAGAYEQYF TGCGCCAGCAGCCACTCTGGACTAGCGGGAGCCTACGAGCAGTACTTC
TRBJ2-5 TRBD1 TRBV10-1 - 12 CASIGQGETQYF TGCGCCAGCATCGGACAGGGGGAGACCCAGTACTTC
TRBJ1-2 - TRBV4-1 - 16 CASSQDSLLGNYGYTF TGCGCCAGCAGCCAAGATAGCCTCCTGGGGAACTATGGCTACACCTTC
TRBJ1-4 - TRBV10-3 - 12 CAISRDGEKLFF TGTGCCATCTCCCGGGACGGTGAAAAACTGTTTTTT
TRBJ2-5 TRBD2 TRBV6-5 once 14 CASSYSGGQETQYF TGTGCCAGCAGTTACTCGGGGGGGCAAGAGACCCAGTACTTC
TRBJ1-2 - TRBV6-5 - 12 CASSRLDWGYTF TGTGCCAGCAGTCGGCTTGACTGGGGCTACACCTTC
TRBJ2-7 TRBD2 TRBV5-1 - 17 CASSLPGVAGNAYEQYF TGCGCCAGCAGCTTGCCCGGGGTAGCGGGGAACGCCTACGAGCAGTACTTC
TRBJ2-5 TRBD2 TRBV6-5 - 13 CASSPPGRGAQYF TGTGCCAGCAGCCCCCCGGGCCGGGGGGCCCAGTACTTC
TRBJ2-7 TRBD2 TRBV2 - 15 CASGTSGIKGSEQYF TGTGCCAGCGGGACTAGCGGGATTAAGGGCTCCGAGCAGTACTTC
TRBJ1-2 - TRBV5-1 - 14 CASSSAPGDYGYTF TGCGCCAGCAGCTCAGCTCCGGGAGACTATGGCTACACCTTC
TRBJ1-1 - TRBV5-1 - 12 CASKVMNTEAFF TGCGCCAGCAAAGTGATGAACACTGAAGCTTTCTTT
TRBJ2-2 TRBD2 TRBV9 - 17 CASSVGGLAINTGELFF TGTGCCAGCAGCGTAGGGGGACTAGCGATAAACACCGGGGAGCTGTTTTTT
TRBJ1-2 - TRBV29-1 - 13 CSVEEKGDYGYTF TGCAGCGTTGAAGAGAAGGGCGACTATGGCTACACCTTC
TRBJ1-2 - TRBV15 - 17 CATSRGSGERSSSGYTF TGTGCCACCAGCAGGGGTTCAGGGGAGCGTTCTAGTAGTGGCTACACCTTC
TRBJ2-5 - TRBV6-5 - 15 CASSYSTGRGETQYF TGTGCCAGCAGTTACTCGACAGGGCGGGGAGAGACCCAGTACTTC
TRBJ2-7 - TRBV20-1 - 11 CSASWGDSKYF TGCAGTGCCTCCTGGGGGGACAGCAAGTACTTC
TRBJ1-1 - TRBV9 - 16 CASSPGRSMRYTEAFF TGTGCCAGCAGCCCCGGTAGGTCTATGAGGTACACTGAAGCTTTCTTT
TRBJ2-7 - TRBV6-5 - 14 CASSPGTGPYEQYF TGTGCCAGCAGCCCCGGGACTGGACCCTACGAGCAGTACTTC
TRBJ1-1 - TRBV9 - 15 CASSTRQAPFTEAFF TGTGCCAGCAGCACCCGCCAAGCTCCGTTCACTGAAGCTTTCTTT
TRBJ2-1 - TRBV19 once 16 CASRIVYRSSYNEQFF TGTGCCAGTAGGATTGTGTACAGGAGCTCCTACAATGAGCAGTTCTTC
TRBJ1-1 - TRBV18 - 15 CASSPTGFSGTEAFF TGTGCCAGCTCTCCCACCGGCTTTAGTGGCACTGAAGCTTTCTTT
TRBJ1-1 TRBD1 TRBV4-1 - 16 CASSQDPGTGGTEAFF TGCGCCAGCAGCCAGGACCCCGGGACAGGGGGGACTGAAGCTTTCTTT
TRBJ2-5 - TRBV10-1 - 15 CASSDPGEAQETQYF TGCGCCAGCAGTGACCCGGGGGAGGCCCAAGAGACCCAGTACTTC
TRBJ2-7 - TRBV2 few 15 CASSVAGTQSYEQYF TGTGCCAGCAGTGTTGCGGGGACACAGTCCTACGAGCAGTACTTC
TRBJ1-3 - TRBV6-1 - 14 CASLAGLPGNTIYF TGTGCCAGCCTAGCTGGGCTCCCAGGAAACACCATATATTTT
TRBJ1-1 TRBD1 TRBV29-1 - 13 CSVDPAGGTEAFF TGCAGCGTCGACCCGGCAGGGGGAACTGAAGCTTTCTTT
TRBJ2-5 - TRBV29-1 - 12 CSVSWGQETQYF TGCAGCGTTTCGTGGGGCCAAGAGACCCAGTACTTC
TRBJ1-2 - TRBV4-1 - 16 CASSQAQSGVGYGYTF TGCGCCAGCAGCCAAGCCCAAAGTGGGGTTGGCTATGGCTACACCTTC
TRBJ1-1 - TRBV10-1 - 16 CASSDRAGDMNTEAFF TGCGCCAGCAGTGATCGGGCAGGGGACATGAACACTGAAGCTTTCTTT
TRBJ2-7 - TRBV6-1 - 13 CASRRGSSYEQYF TGTGCCAGCAGGCGGGGTAGCTCCTACGAGCAGTACTTC
TRBJ2-2 TRBD2 TRBV7-6 - 17 CASSFTGPAGGQRELFF TGTGCCAGCAGCTTCACAGGGCCAGCGGGAGGGCAGAGGGAGCTGTTTTTT
TRBJ2-5 TRBD1 TRBV6-6 - 14 CASRAQGAGETQYF TGTGCCAGCCGAGCCCAGGGGGCAGGGGAGACCCAGTACTTC
TRBJ1-4 - TRBV7-2 - 14 CASSFGATNEKLFF TGTGCCAGCAGCTTTGGTGCAACTAATGAAAAACTGTTTTTT
TRBJ2-5 TRBD1 TRBV7-2 - 14 CASSRDRGRETQYF TGTGCCAGCAGCCGCGACAGGGGGCGAGAGACCCAGTACTTC
TRBJ1-1 TRBD1 TRBV7-9 - 16 CASSTTGGAENTEAFF TGTGCCAGCAGCACCACAGGGGGCGCCGAGAACACTGAAGCTTTCTTT
TRBJ1-1 - TRBV2 - 15 CATSAPSTGNTEAFF TGTGCCACCAGTGCTCCCTCGACAGGGAACACTGAAGCTTTCTTT
TRBJ1-5 - TRBV12-5 - 14 CASGPGLGNQPQHF TGTGCTAGTGGGCCAGGGCTGGGGAATCAGCCCCAGCATTTT
TRBJ2-2 TRBD2 TRBV7-3 - 15 CASSAIAGENGELFF TGTGCCAGCAGCGCCATAGCGGGGGAGAACGGGGAGCTGTTTTTT
TRBJ1-2 TRBD1 TRBV10-3 - 13 CAISGQGGVGFTF TGTGCCATCAGTGGACAGGGCGGGGTGGGGTTCACCTTC
TRBJ2-7 - TRBV4-1 few 15 CASSQPSTPFHEQYF TGCGCCAGCAGCCAACCCTCCACCCCTTTCCACGAGCAGTACTTC
TRBJ2-4 TRBD2 TRBV10-3 - 14 CATSARGGVDIQYF TGTGCCACCAGTGCGCGGGGGGGTGTGGACATTCAGTACTTC
TRBJ1-1 - TRBV7-8 - 13 CASSLLGGTEAFF TGTGCCAGCAGCTTACTTGGGGGCACTGAAGCTTTCTTT
TRBJ1-5 - TRBV6-1 few 15 CASSEGQGGNQPQHF TGTGCCAGCAGTGAAGGGCAGGGTGGGAATCAGCCCCAGCATTTT
TRBJ2-7 TRBD1 TRBV19 - 16 CASSMRQGQGAYEQYF TGTGCCAGTAGTATGCGCCAGGGACAGGGGGCCTACGAGCAGTACTTC
TRBJ2-3 - TRBV5-6 - 17 CASSLAGGYTSTDTQYF TGTGCCAGCAGCTTGGCCGGCGGATATACTAGCACAGATACGCAGTATTTT
TRBJ2-3 TRBD1 TRBV5-1 - 16 CASSSSTGSGTDTQYF TGCGCCAGCAGCAGCTCGACAGGGAGCGGCACAGATACGCAGTATTTT
TRBJ2-1 - TRBV18 - 13 CASSPIGINEQFF TGTGCCAGCTCCCCAATCGGGATCAATGAGCAGTTCTTC
TRBJ2-1 - TRBV5-1 - 16 CASSLGQATSYNEQFF TGCGCCAGCAGCTTGGGACAGGCAACTTCCTACAATGAGCAGTTCTTC
TRBJ1-5 TRBD1 TRBV30 - 14 CAWSAGTVNQPQHF TGTGCCTGGAGTGCCGGGACAGTCAATCAGCCCCAGCATTTT
TRBJ2-2 - TRBV18 once 15 CASYQLATGTGELFF TGTGCCAGCTATCAACTAGCGACAGGCACCGGGGAGCTGTTTTTT
TRBJ2-7 - TRBV6-5 - 12 CASTDASYEQYF TGTGCCAGCACTGACGCCTCCTACGAGCAGTACTTC
TRBJ1-4 - TRBV6-5 few 14 CASSYNGANEKLFF TGTGCCAGCAGTTACAATGGTGCTAATGAAAAACTGTTTTTT
TRBJ2-6 TRBD2 TRBV5-3 - 17 CARNGTSVLSGANVLTF TGTGCCAGAAACGGGACTAGCGTTCTGTCTGGGGCCAACGTCCTGACTTTC
TRBJ1-3 TRBD1 TRBV5-1 few 16 CASSLQGGSLGNTIYF TGCGCCAGCAGCTTACAGGGGGGTTCGTTGGGAAACACCATATATTTT
TRBJ2-5 - TRBV5-1 once 14 CASSLVILQETQYF TGCGCCAGCAGCTTGGTCATCCTTCAAGAGACCCAGTACTTC
TRBJ2-5 TRBD1 TRBV30 once 13 CAWGQGVGETQYF TGTGCCTGGGGACAGGGTGTGGGAGAGACCCAGTACTTC
TRBJ2-1 TRBD2 TRBV18 - 15 CASSPPGLAGNEQFF TGTGCCAGCTCACCTCCGGGACTAGCGGGCAATGAGCAGTTCTTC
TRBJ2-7 - TRBV30 - 13 CAWSVGRAYEQYF TGTGCCTGGAGTGTGGGGCGAGCCTACGAGCAGTACTTC